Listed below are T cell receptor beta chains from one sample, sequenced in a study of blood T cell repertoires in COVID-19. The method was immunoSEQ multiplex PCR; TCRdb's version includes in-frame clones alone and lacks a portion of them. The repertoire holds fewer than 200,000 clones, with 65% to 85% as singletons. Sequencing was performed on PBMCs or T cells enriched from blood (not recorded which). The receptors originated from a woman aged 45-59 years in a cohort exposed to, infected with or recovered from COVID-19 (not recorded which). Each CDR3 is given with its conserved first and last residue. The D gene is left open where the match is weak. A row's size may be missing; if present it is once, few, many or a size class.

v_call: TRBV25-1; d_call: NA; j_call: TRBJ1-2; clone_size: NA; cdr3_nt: TGTGCCAGCCGTCTCGACTCGGGTGGCTACACCTTC; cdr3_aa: CASRLDSGGYTF
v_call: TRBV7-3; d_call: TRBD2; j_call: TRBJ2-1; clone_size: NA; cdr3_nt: TGTGCCAGCAGCTTAGGAATAAGCGGGGGGGACAATGAGCAGTTCTTC; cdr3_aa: CASSLGISGGDNEQFF
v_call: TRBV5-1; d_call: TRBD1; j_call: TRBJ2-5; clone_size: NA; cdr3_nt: TGCGCCAGCCACAGGGGGCAGGGCGAGACCCAGTACTTC; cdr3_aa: CASHRGQGETQYF
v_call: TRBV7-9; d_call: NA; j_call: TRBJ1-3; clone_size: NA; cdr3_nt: TGTGCCAGCACCGCAGGGAATTCTGGAAACACCATATATTTT; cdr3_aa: CASTAGNSGNTIYF
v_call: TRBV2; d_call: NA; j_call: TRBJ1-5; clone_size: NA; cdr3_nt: TGTGCCAGCAGTCGGCCGGACTTCAAGCAGCCCCAGCATTTT; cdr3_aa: CASSRPDFKQPQHF
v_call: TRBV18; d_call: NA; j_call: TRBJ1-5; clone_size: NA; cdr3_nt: TGTGCCAGCTCACCTCACCCGGATCAGCCCCAGCATTTT; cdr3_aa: CASSPHPDQPQHF
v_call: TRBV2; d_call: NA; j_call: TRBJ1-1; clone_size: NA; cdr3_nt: TGTGCCAGCAGTGCGCGGGGGGGAAACACTGAAGCTTTCTTT; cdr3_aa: CASSARGGNTEAFF
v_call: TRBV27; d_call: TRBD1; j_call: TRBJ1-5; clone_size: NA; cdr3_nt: TGTGCCAGCAGGCCGAGACAGGGAATGCAGCCCCAGCATTTT; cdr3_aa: CASRPRQGMQPQHF
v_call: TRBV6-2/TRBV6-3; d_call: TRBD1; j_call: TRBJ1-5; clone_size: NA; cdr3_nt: TGTGCCAGCAGTTGGGACAGGGGGATGCGCAATCAGCCCCAGCATTTT; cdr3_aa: CASSWDRGMRNQPQHF
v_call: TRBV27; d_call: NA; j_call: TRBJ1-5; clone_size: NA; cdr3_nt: TGTGCCAGCGGCAGACTTGCAGTCGATGATCAGCCCCAGCATTTT; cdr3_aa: CASGRLAVDDQPQHF
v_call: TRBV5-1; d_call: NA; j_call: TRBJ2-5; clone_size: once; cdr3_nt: TGCGCCAGCAGCCCATACCCCGGCGGAGAACAAGAGACCCAGTACTTC; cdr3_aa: CASSPYPGGEQETQYF
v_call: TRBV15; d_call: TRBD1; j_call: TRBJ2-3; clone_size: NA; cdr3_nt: TGTGCCACCAGCAGAGGAACAGGGGCCAGCACAGATACGCAGTATTTT; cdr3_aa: CATSRGTGASTDTQYF
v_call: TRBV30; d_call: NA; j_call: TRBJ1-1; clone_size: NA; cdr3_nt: TGTGCCTGGAGTGTACAACCGGGCACTGAAGCTTTCTTT; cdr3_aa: CAWSVQPGTEAFF
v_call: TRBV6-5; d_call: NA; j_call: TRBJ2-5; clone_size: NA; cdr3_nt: TGTGCCAGCAGTTACTCGAGGTACCAAGAGACCCAGTACTTC; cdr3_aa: CASSYSRYQETQYF
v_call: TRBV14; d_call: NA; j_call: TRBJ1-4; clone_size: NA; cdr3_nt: TGTGCCAGCAGCCAAGCCCGTCCGGGGGCAACTAATGAAAAACTGTTTTTT; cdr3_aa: CASSQARPGATNEKLFF
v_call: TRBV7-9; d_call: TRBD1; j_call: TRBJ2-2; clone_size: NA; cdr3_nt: TGTGCCAGTTTAGATGAGGACAGGGAGGCCACCGGGGAGCTGTTTTTT; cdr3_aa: CASLDEDREATGELFF
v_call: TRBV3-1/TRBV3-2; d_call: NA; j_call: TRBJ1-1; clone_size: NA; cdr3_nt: TGTGCCAGCAGCCCCCGGCGGGGGTCGGGGATCACTGAAGCTTTCTTT; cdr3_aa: CASSPRRGSGITEAFF
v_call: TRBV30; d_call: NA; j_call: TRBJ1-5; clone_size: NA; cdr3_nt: TGTGCCTGGACCCTGTCTGGACTAGATAGCAATCAGCCCCAGCATTTT; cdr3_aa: CAWTLSGLDSNQPQHF
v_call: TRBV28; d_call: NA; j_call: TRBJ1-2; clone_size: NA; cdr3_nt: TGTGCCAGCAGTTTAAATAGAGGACAGCAGAATGGCTACACCTTC; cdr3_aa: CASSLNRGQQNGYTF
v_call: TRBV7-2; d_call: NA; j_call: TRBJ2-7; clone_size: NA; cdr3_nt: TGTGCCAGCAGCCCGCAGGGCGAGCAGTACTTC; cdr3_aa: CASSPQGEQYF
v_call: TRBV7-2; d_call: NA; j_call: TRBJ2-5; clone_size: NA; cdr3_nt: TGTGCCAGCAGCTCTACGCCTAAGACTGAGGAGACCCAGTACTTC; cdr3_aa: CASSSTPKTEETQYF
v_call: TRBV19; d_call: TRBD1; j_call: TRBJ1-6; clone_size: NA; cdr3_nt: TGTGCCAGTAGGGAGACAGGGGCGGATAATTCACCCCTCCACTTT; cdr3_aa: CASRETGADNSPLHF
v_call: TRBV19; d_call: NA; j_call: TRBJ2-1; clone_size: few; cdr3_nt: TGTGCCAGTAGTTCCTACGGAGGGGGCGCGCAATCCTACAATGAGCAGTTCTTC; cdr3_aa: CASSSYGGGAQSYNEQFF
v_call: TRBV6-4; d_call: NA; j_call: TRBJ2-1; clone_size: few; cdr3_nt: TGTGCCAGCAGTGCCAGCTCCTACAATGAGCAGTTCTTC; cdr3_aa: CASSASSYNEQFF
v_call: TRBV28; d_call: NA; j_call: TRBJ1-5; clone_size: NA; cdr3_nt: TGTGCCAGTGCCCCGGATCAGCCCCAGCATTTT; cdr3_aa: CASAPDQPQHF
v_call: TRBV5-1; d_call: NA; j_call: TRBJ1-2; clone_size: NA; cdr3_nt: TGCGCCAGCAGCTTGGCGTCAGGGGAAGGCTACACCTTC; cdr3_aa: CASSLASGEGYTF
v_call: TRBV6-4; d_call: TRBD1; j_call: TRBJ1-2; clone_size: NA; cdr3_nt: TGTGCCAGCAGTGATTCGAGGGGGCCGAACTATGGCTACACCTTC; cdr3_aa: CASSDSRGPNYGYTF
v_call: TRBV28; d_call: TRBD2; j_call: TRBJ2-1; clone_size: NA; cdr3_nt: TGTGCCAGCAGTCAAAGACTAGCGGGAGATAATGAGCAGTTCTTC; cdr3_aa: CASSQRLAGDNEQFF
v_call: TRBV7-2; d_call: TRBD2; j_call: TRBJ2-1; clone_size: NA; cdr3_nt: TGTGCCAGCAGCTTAGAGGGGACTAGCGGTTACAATGAGCAGTTCTTC; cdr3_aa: CASSLEGTSGYNEQFF
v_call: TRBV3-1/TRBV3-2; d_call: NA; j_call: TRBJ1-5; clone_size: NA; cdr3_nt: TGTGCCAGCAGCCAAGCCGCAGATAATCAGCCCCAGCATTTT; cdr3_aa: CASSQAADNQPQHF
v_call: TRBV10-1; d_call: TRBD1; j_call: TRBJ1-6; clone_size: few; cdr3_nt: TGCGCCAGCAGCGAGGGGGCGACTGGGTCACCCCTCCACTTT; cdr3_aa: CASSEGATGSPLHF
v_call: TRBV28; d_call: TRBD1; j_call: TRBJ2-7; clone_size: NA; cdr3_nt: TGTGCCAGCAGTTTAGTGGGACAGGGGTCCAACGAGCAGTACTTC; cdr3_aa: CASSLVGQGSNEQYF
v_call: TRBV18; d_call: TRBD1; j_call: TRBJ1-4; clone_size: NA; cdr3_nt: TGTGCCAGCTGTACAGGGGCTCTTAATGAAAAACTGTTTTTT; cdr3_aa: CASCTGALNEKLFF
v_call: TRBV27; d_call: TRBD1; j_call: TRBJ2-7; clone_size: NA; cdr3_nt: TGTGCCAGCAGTTGGCAGGGGGCCGCCGCCTACGAGCAGTACTTC; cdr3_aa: CASSWQGAAAYEQYF
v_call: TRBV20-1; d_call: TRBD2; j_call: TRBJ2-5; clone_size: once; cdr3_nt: TGCAGTGCTAGTGGGCTAGCGGGGGGGCCGGGGCAAGAGACCCAGTACTTC; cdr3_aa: CSASGLAGGPGQETQYF
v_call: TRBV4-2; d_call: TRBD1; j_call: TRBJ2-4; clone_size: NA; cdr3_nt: TGTGCCAGCAGCGAAACGTCGGGACAGTACAAAAACATTCAGTACTTC; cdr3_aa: CASSETSGQYKNIQYF
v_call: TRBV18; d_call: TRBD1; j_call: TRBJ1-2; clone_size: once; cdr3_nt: TGTGCCAGCTCACCACCTCCGGGACAGGGTTATGGCTACACCTTC; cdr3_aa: CASSPPPGQGYGYTF
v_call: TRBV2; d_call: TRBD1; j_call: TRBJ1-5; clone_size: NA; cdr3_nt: TGTGCCAGCAGGGTCTCAGGGGGCGGCAATCAGCCCCAGCATTTT; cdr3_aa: CASRVSGGGNQPQHF
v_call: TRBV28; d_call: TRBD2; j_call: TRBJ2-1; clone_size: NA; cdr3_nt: TGTGCCAGCAGTTTACGGGCGGGAGGGGTCACGAATGAGCAGTTCTTC; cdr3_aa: CASSLRAGGVTNEQFF
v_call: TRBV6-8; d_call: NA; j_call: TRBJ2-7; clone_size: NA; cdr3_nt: TGTGCCAGCAGTTACTGGGCGTGGGCGACGCTTGCCTACGAGCAGTACTTC; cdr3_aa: CASSYWAWATLAYEQYF
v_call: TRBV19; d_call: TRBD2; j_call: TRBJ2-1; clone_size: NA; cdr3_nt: TGTGCCAGCGCCTCCGGGACTAGCGGGAGCGAGCAGTTCTTC; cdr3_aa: CASASGTSGSEQFF
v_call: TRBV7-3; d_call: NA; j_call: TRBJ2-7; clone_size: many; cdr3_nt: TGTGCCAGCAGCTTATTGTCAGGTCCCTACGAGCAGTACTTC; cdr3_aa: CASSLLSGPYEQYF
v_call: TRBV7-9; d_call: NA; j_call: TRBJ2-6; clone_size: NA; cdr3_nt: TGTGCCAGCAGCCCTGAGCTTGCGTTGGGGGCCAACGTCCTGACTTTC; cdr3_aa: CASSPELALGANVLTF
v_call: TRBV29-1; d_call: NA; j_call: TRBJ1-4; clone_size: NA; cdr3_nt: TGCAGCGTTGAAGTGGGGGCTGATAATGAAAAACTGTTTTTT; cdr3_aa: CSVEVGADNEKLFF
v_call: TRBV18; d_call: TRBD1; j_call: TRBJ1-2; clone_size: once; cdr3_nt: TGTGCCAGCTCACCCTCCGGGACAGGGGCTAACTATGGCTACACCTTC; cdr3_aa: CASSPSGTGANYGYTF
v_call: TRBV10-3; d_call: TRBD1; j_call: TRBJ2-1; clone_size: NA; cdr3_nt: TGTGCCATCAGTTTGGGGACAGACAATGAGCAGTTCTTC; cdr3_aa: CAISLGTDNEQFF
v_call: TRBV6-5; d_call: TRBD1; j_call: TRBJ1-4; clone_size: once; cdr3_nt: TGTGCCAGCAGGAGGGGGCCTAATGAAAAACTGTTTTTT; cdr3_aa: CASRRGPNEKLFF
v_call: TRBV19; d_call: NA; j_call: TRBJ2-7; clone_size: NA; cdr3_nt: TGTGCCAGTAGTATTGGTAGGGGCTCCTACGAGCAGTACTTC; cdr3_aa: CASSIGRGSYEQYF
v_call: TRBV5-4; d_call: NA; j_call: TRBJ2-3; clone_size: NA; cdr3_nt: TGTGCCAGCAGCTTACCAAGCTCTAGCACAGATACGCAGTATTTT; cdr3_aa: CASSLPSSSTDTQYF
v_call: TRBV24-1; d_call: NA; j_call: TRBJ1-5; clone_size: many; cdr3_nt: TGTGCCACCAGTGATTTCGGTCTGTCAAATCAGCCCCAGCATTTT; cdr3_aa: CATSDFGLSNQPQHF
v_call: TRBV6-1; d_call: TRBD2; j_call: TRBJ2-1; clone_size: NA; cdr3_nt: TGTGCCAGCAGTGAACCGGGACTAGCGGGTGGGGGCAATGAGCAGTTCTTC; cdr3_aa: CASSEPGLAGGGNEQFF
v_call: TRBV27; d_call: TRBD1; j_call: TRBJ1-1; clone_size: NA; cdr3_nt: TGTGCCAGCAGTAGAATTGGGCAGGGGGGCACTGAAGCTTTCTTT; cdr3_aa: CASSRIGQGGTEAFF
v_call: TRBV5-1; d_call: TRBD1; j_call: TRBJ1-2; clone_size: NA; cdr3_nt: TGCGCCAGCAGCTCGTCTACAGGGGGCCACGACTACACCTTC; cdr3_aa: CASSSSTGGHDYTF
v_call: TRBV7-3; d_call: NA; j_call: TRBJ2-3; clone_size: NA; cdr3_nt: TGTGCCAGCAGCTTAACGTATAGCACAGATACGCAGTATTTT; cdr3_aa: CASSLTYSTDTQYF
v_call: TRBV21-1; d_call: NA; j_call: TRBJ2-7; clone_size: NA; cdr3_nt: TGTGCCAGCAGGCCAGCGGAACCCACTTACGAGCAGTACTTC; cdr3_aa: CASRPAEPTYEQYF